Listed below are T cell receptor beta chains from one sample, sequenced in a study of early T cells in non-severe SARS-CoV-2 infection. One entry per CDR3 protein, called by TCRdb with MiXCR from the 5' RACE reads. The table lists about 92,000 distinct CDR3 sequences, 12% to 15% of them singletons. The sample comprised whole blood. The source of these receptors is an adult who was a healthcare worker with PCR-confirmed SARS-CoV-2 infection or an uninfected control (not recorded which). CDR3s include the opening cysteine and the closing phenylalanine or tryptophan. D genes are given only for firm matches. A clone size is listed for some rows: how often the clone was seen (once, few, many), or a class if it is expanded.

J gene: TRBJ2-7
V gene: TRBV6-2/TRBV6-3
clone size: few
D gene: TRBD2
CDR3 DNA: TGTGCCAGCAGCCTGGCTAGCGGGGGTATCAACGAGCAGTACTTC
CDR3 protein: CASSLASGGINEQYF

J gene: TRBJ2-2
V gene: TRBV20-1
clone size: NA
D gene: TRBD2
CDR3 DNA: TGCAGTGCTAGAAGGATTGGACTAGCTGCCGGGGAGCTGTTTTTT
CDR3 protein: CSARRIGLAAGELFF

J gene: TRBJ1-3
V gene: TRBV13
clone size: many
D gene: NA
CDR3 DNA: TGTGCCAGCAGCTTAGTTGCGGGGACTGGAAACACCATATATTTT
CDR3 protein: CASSLVAGTGNTIYF

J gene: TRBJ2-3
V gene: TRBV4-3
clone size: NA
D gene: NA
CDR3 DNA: TGCGCCAGCAGCCAAGACGTGTTGGATACGCAGTATTTT
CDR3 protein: CASSQDVLDTQYF

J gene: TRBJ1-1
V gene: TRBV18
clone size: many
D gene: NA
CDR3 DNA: TGTGCCAGCTCACCGGTACCAGCCACTGAAGCTTTCTTT
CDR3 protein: CASSPVPATEAFF

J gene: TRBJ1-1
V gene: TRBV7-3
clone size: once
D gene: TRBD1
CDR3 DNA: TGTGCCAGCAGCCCGCGACAGGGCTACACTGAAGCTTTCTTT
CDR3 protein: CASSPRQGYTEAFF

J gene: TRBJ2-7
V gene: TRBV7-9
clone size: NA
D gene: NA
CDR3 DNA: TGTGCCAGCAGCGACGAAAGCTCCTACGAGCAGTACTTC
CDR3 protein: CASSDESSYEQYF

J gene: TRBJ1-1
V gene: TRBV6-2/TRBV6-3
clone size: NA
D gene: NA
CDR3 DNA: TGTGCCAGCAGTTACGTCGCAGAAGCTTTCTTT
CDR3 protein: CASSYVAEAFF

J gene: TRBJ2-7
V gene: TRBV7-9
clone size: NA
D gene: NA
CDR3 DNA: TGTGCCAGCAGCTTAGCGGGTCAGGGGATCTACTACGAGCAGTACTTC
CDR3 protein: CASSLAGQGIYYEQYF

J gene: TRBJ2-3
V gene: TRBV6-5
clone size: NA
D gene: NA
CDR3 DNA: TGTGCCAGCAGTTACTTGCCTAGCACAGATACGCAGTATTTT
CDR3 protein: CASSYLPSTDTQYF

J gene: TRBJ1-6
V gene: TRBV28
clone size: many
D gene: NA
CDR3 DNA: TGTGCCAGCCAAGTTGTCGGGGGCGGAAACGCACCCCTCCACTTT
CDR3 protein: CASQVVGGGNAPLHF

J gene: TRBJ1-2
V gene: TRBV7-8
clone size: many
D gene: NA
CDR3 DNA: TGTGCCAGCAGCTTGGGCAGGATGGGCGGCTACACCTTC
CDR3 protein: CASSLGRMGGYTF

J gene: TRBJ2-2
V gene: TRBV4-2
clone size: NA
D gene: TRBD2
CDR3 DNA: TGTGCCAGCAGCCCGCCCACTAGCGGTAACACCGGGGAGCTGTTTTTT
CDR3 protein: CASSPPTSGNTGELFF

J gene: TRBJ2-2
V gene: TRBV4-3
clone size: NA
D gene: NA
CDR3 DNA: TGCGCCAGCAGCCAGCTAGGGGCGAACACCGGGGAGCTGTTTTTT
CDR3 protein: CASSQLGANTGELFF

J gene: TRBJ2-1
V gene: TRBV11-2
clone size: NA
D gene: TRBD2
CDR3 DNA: TGTGCCAGCAGCCTCGCTCGACTAGCGGGGTCCTACAATGAGCAGTTCTTC
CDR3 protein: CASSLARLAGSYNEQFF

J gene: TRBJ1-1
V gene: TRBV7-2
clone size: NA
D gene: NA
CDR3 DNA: TGTGCCAGCAGCTTAGTTGGGGGGAGCGGCACTGAAGCTTTCTTT
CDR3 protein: CASSLVGGSGTEAFF

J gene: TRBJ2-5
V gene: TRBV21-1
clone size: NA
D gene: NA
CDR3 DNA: TGTGCCAGCAGCAATCCAGAGACCCAGTACTTC
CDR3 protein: CASSNPETQYF

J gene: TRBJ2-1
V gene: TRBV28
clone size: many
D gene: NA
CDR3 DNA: TGTGCCAGCGGGGGGCCAGCATACGGGTTCTTC
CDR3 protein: CASGGPAYGFF

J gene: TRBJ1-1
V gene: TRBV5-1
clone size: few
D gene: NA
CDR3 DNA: TGCGCCAGCAGCGTAAATGCCGGGACAATTAACACTGAAGCTTTCTTT
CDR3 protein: CASSVNAGTINTEAFF

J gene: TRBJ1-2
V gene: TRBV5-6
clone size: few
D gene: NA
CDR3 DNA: TGTGCCAGCAGCTCAGGACTGGCTCCAGGGTATGGCTACACCTTC
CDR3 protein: CASSSGLAPGYGYTF

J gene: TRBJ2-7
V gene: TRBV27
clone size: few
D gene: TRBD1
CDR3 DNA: TGTGCCAGCAGTTTATCGACGGGACAGGGCTACGAGCAGTACTTC
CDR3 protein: CASSLSTGQGYEQYF

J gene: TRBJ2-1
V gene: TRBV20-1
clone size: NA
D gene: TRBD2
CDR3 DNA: TGCAGTGCTACCCCCCCGAAGCGGGGGGTGTATGAGCAGTTCTTC
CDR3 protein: CSATPPKRGVYEQFF

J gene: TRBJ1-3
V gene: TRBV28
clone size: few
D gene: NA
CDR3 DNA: TGTGCCAGCACCCGGGGGGAGTGGGCTGGAAACACCATATATTTT
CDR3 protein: CASTRGEWAGNTIYF

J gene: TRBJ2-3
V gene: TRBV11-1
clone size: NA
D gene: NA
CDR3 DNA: TGTGCCAGCAGCTTAGGTCGGATGCGGGCGGATACGCAGTATTTT
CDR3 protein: CASSLGRMRADTQYF

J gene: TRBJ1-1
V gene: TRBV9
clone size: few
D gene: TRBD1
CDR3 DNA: TGTGCCAGCAGCTTACAGGGGGCTGCGATATGGGGCACTGAAGCTTTCTTT
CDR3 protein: CASSLQGAAIWGTEAFF

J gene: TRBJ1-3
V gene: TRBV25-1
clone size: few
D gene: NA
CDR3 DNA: TGTGCCAGCAGTGAATATTCACAGGCTGGAAACACCATATATTTT
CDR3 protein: CASSEYSQAGNTIYF

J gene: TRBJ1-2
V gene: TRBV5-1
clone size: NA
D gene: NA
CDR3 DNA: TGCGCCAGCAGCTTGTTGCAGTCTGTCGGCTACACCTTC
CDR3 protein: CASSLLQSVGYTF

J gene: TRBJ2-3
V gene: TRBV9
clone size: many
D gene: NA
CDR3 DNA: TGTGCCAGCAGCCAGGGAAGGGCTTCTAGCACAGATACGCAGTATTTT
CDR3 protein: CASSQGRASSTDTQYF

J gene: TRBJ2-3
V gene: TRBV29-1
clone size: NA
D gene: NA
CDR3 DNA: TGCAGCGTTGTAGGGCGGGGATACACAGATACGCAGTATTTT
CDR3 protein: CSVVGRGYTDTQYF

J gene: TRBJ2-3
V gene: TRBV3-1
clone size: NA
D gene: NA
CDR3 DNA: TGTGCCAGCAGCCAAGTGTTTGGGGGGCCCACAGATACGCAGTATTTT
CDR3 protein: CASSQVFGGPTDTQYF

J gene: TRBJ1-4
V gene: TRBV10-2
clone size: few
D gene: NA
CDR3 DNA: TGCGCCAGCAGTGAGGGACAGATTTTTAATGAAAAACTGTTTTTT
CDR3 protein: CASSEGQIFNEKLFF

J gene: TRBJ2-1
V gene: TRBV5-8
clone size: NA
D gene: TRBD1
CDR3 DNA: TGTGCCAGCAGCCCCGACAGGGGTAGTTACGGTGAGCAGTTCTTC
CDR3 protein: CASSPDRGSYGEQFF

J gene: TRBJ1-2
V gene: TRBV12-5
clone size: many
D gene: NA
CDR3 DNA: TGTGCTAGTGGTTTGGTAATCTGGTCCGGGGACCGACCACTTGCCAACTATGGCTACACCTTC
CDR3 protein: CASGLVIWSGDRPLANYGYTF

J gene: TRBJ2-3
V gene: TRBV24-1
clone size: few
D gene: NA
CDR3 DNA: TGTGCCACCAGTGCTAGTATGGGGGGTACGCAGTATTTT
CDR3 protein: CATSASMGGTQYF

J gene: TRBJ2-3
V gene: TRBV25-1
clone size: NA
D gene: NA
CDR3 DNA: TGTGCCAGCATGGGAGACAGCAGAAGCACAGATACGCAGTATTTT
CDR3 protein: CASMGDSRSTDTQYF

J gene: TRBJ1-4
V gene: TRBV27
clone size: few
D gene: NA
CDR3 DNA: TGTGCCAGCAGGGGGGATGAAAAACTGTTTTTT
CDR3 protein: CASRGDEKLFF

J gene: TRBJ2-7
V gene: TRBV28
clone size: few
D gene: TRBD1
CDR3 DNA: TGTGCCAGCAGTTTCATCCGGGGACAGGGACTCGACGAGCAGTACTTC
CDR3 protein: CASSFIRGQGLDEQYF

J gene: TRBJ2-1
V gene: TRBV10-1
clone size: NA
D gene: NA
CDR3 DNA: TGCGCCAGCAGTGCGGGGAGCTCCTACAATGAGCAGTTCTTC
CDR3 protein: CASSAGSSYNEQFF

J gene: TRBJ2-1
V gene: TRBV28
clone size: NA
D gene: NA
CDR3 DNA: TGTGCCAGCAGAGGGGGTTATACGGGTGAGCAGTTCTTC
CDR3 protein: CASRGGYTGEQFF

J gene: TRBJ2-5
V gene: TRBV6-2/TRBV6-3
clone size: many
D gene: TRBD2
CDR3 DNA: TGTGCCAGCACCCTCGGCTGGCTAGCGGGAGAGACCCAGTACTTC
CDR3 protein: CASTLGWLAGETQYF

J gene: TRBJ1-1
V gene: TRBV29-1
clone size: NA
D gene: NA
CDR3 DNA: TGCAGCGTGGCGAGGGGGAGGACTGAAGCTTTCTTT
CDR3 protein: CSVARGRTEAFF

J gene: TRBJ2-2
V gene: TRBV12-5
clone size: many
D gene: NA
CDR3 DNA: TGTGCTAGTGGTTTGGTACAGGGAGGGGTCGCCGGGGAGCTGTTTTTT
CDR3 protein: CASGLVQGGVAGELFF

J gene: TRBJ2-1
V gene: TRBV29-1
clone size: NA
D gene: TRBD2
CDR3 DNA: TGCAGCGTTGGCCTGGGGAGGTCTAGCGGGGGCCCTGGGGATGAGCAGTTCTTC
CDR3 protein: CSVGLGRSSGGPGDEQFF

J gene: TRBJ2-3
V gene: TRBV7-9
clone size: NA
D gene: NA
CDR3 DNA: TGTGCCAGCAGCCCCGGGCCGGGACCACCTAGCACAGATACGCAGTATTTT
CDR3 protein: CASSPGPGPPSTDTQYF

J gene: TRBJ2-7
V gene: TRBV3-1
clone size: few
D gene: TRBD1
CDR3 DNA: TGTGCCAGCAGCCAAGGGGGACAGGCCTACGAGCAGTACTTC
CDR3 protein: CASSQGGQAYEQYF

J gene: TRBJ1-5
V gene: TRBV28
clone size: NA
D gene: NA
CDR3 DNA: TGTGCCAGCAGCTACATCGAAGGGGGCAATCAGCCCCAGCATTTT
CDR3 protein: CASSYIEGGNQPQHF

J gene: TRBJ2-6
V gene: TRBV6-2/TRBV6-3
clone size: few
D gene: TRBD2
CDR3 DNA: TGTGCCAGCAGCAGACTAGCCGGGGCCAACGTCCTGACTTTC
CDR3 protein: CASSRLAGANVLTF

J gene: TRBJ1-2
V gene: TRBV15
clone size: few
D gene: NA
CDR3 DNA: TGTGCCACCAGCCCCCGGGACGTTGAAGGCTACACCTTC
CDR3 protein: CATSPRDVEGYTF

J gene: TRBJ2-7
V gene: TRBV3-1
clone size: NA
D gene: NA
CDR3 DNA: TGTGCCAGCAGCCAGGGGGCAGGGCCCTACGAGCAGTACTTC
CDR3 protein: CASSQGAGPYEQYF

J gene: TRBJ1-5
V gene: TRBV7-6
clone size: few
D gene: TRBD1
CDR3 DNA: TGTGCCAGCAGCCCGGGACAGGGCAATCAGCCCCAGCATTTT
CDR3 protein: CASSPGQGNQPQHF

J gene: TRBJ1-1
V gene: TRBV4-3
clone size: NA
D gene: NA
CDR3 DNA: TGCGCCAGCAGTTCGCAGAGTTACACTGAAGCTTTCTTT
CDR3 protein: CASSSQSYTEAFF

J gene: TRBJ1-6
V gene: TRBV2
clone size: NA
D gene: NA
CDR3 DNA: TGTGCCAGCAGGGAAACAGGGAGGGCATCACCCCTCCACTTT
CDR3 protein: CASRETGRASPLHF

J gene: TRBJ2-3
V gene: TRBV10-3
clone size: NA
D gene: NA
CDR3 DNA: TGTGCCACGCGGGACACCTCTAGCACAGATACGCAGTATTTT
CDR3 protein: CATRDTSSTDTQYF

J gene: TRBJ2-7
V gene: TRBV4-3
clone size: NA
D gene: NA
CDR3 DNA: TGCGCCAGCAGCCAGCTAGCGTCTAGCTCCTACGAGCAGTACTTC
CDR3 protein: CASSQLASSSYEQYF

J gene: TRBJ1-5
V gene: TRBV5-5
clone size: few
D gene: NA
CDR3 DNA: TGTGCCAGCAGCCGGACAGTATCGGGCAATCAGCCCCAGCATTTT
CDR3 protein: CASSRTVSGNQPQHF

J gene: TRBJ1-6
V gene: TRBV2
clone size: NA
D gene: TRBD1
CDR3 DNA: TGTGCCAGCGACCAGGGACAGGGAGATTCACCCCTCCACTTT
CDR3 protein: CASDQGQGDSPLHF

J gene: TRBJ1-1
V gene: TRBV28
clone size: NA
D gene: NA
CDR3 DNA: TGTGCCAGCACCGTCTCCCCGGCGGGGGAGACTGAAGCTTTCTTT
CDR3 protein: CASTVSPAGETEAFF

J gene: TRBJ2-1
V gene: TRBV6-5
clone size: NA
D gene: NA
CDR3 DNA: TGTGCCAGCAGTTCCGGGACCACCGACAATGAGCAGTTCTTC
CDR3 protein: CASSSGTTDNEQFF